The sequence of this T cell receptor (beta chain) was determined in a study of blood T cell repertoires in COVID-19. For the study at large: Specimens from acute and convalescent COVID-19 originated in the United States, Italy and Spain.

Libraries were prepared by immunoSEQ multiplex PCR; TCRdb keeps only in-frame clonotypes and omits some of them. The top ten clones hold over 8.5% of a sample with some 150,000 clones, around three quarters of them seen once. The V segment lost 5 bases and the J segment 1 base; nucleotides outside the gene matches: 7. The CDR3 covers 15 residues. Germline V gene sequence: CDR1 LNHDA, CDR2 SQIVND (reference sequence). The sequenced material came from peripheral blood. The receptor comes from a man aged 50 or older with active or convalescent COVID-19. The V and J genes are TRBV19 and TRBJ2-5, with 7 bases matching TRBD1. CDR3 region: CASSPPGQLQETQYF. DNA of the CDR3: TGTGCCAGTAGTCCCCCGGGACAGCTCCAAGAGACCCAGTACTTC.